These 20 T cell receptor beta chains were all obtained from the same sample, sequenced in a study of T cells and Merkel cell carcinoma outcomes (dated by TCRdb to about 2020). The library was built by means of the immunoSEQ multiplex PCR assay. TCRdb holds this immuneACCESS table with in-frame rearrangements only. Some clones are missing; in checked studies, unresolved V genes explain under half, and the rest has no known cause. Here the sample has roughly 9,200 clones; around four fifths occur a single time. The ten largest clonotypes hold roughly 2.4% of the sample. Material: tumor tissue from Merkel cell carcinoma. Source of these receptors: a human donor with Merkel cell carcinoma.

This chain connects TRBV11-1 to TRBJ2-4, with 8 bases lining up with TRBD2. Germline assignment: CDR1 SGHAT and CDR2 FQDESV (reference sequence). CDR3 length equals 16 residues. The trim removed 5 bases at V and 0 bases at J, leaving 6 bases unmatched. For the CDR3, the DNA is TGTGCCAGCAGCCTTACGGGGGGGCTAGCCAAAAACATTCAGTACTTC. Its translation: CASSLTGGLAKNIQYF. Full variable domain (remainder filled in from reference TRBV11-1 and TRBJ2-4): EAEVAQSPRYKITEKSQAVAFWCDPISGHATLYWYRQILGQGPELLVQFQDESVVDDSQLPKDRFSAERLKGVDSTLKIQPAELGDSAMYLCASSLTGGLAKNIQYFGAGTRLSVL.

This chain joins TRBV18 and TRBJ2-7; possibly TRBD1 or TRBD2 for D (6 bases each). Germline V gene lookup returns CDR1 KGHSH and CDR2 LQKENI. Trimming left V 3 bases short and J 5 bases short, with 8 bases between. The CDR3 length is 12 residues. CDR3 nucleotides: TGTGCCAGCTCACCGAGGGGGGACGAGCAGTACTTC. Amino acid sequence: CASSPRGDEQYF.

This clone was counted once. The chain couples TRBV18 to TRBJ1-1; tentatively, D is TRBD1 (5 bases). Trimming took off 3 bases at V and 6 bases at J, with 14 bases between the two ends. Germline CDR1 and CDR2: KGHSH and LQKENI. This CDR3 has 14 residues. CDR3 nucleotide sequence: TGTGCCAGCTCACCGGGACGCCAGCCCGCTGAAGCTTTCTTT. Protein: CASSPGRQPAEAFF.

In its sample, this clone was seen a few times. The chain carries TRBV4-2 and TRBJ1-4, with unresolved D. The CDR3 covers 14 residues. V was clipped by 0 bases and J by 8 bases, with 10 bases between them. Germline CDR1 and CDR2: LGHNA and YNFKEQ. The CDR3: CASSQEWGEEKLFF. CDR3 in DNA: TGTGCCAGCAGCCAAGAGTGGGGTGAGGAAAAACTGTTTTTT.

Only one count was recorded for this clone. The gene calls are TRBV5-1 and TRBJ2-7; 9 bases are a match to TRBD2. This CDR3 is built from 15 residues. From germline, CDR1 is SGHRS and CDR2 YFSETQ. J lost 3 bases, V lost 3 bases, and 7 bases had no gene match. The CDR3 region is CASSWGRGGDYEQYF. As DNA, the CDR3 is TGCGCCAGCAGCTGGGGCCGCGGGGGGGACTACGAGCAGTACTTC.

This clone has only one observation. The rearrangement joins TRBV10-3 to TRBJ2-3; perhaps TRBD1 as D (5 bases). CDR1 is ENHRY and CDR2 is SYGVKD in the germline V gene. Trimming took 4 bases from V and 1 from J, leaving 9 bases between them. The CDR3 is 14 residues long. For the CDR3, the DNA is TGTGCCATCAGTGCAGGGTTGGGCACAGATACGCAGTATTTT. Encoded protein: CAISAGLGTDTQYF.

The chain links TRBV9 to TRBJ2-7, with 8 positions matching TRBD2. V lost 3 bases to trimming and J lost 2 bases; unmatched junction nucleotides: 1. The CDR3 covers 13 residues. CDR1 is SGDLS, CDR2 YYNGEE, per germline. DNA for the CDR3: TGTGCCAGCAGCGGTAGCGGGGCCTACGAGCAGTACTTC. Encoded protein: CASSGSGAYEQYF. The whole variable domain, filled in from reference TRBV9 and TRBJ2-7, reads DSGVTQTPKHLITATGQRVTLRCSPRSGDLSVYWYQQSLDQGLQFLIQYYNGEERAKGNILERFSAQQFPDLHSELNLSSLELGDSALYFCASSGSGAYEQYFGPGTRLTVT.

The rearrangement links TRBV6-6 to TRBJ1-6; 7 bases map to TRBD1. The CDR3 covers 14 residues. J was trimmed by 5 bases and V by 5 bases; bases with no gene match: 3. Germline-derived CDR1 and CDR2 are MNHNY and SVGAGI (reference sequence). The CDR3 DNA follows: TGTGCCAGCAGTCAGGGACAGAATAATTCACCCCTCCACTTT. Protein: CASSQGQNNSPLHF.

The chain has TRBV5-4 and TRBJ2-1; no reliable D call. This CDR3 comprises 12 residues. In germline, CDR1 is SGHNT, CDR2 YYREEE (reference sequence). V was pared by 4 bases and J by 5 bases, with 7 bases between. CDR3 in amino acids: CASSPYNNEQFF. The CDR3 DNA sequence: TGTGCCAGCAGCCCGTACAACAATGAGCAGTTCTTC.

V gene TRBV5-5 combines with J gene TRBJ2-6, with D possibly being TRBD2 (5 bases). The CDR3 loop spans 16 amino acids. Deletions cut 4 bases from V and 3 bases from J, with 14 bases between. Germline CDR1 is SGHKS and CDR2 is YYEKEE (reference sequence). CDR3 nucleotide sequence: TGTGCCAGCAGCCGGACTCTGGATGGTGGGGCCAACGTCCTGACTTTC. Protein: CASSRTLDGGANVLTF.

The chain is built from TRBV10-2 and TRBJ2-6, with a possible D match to TRBD2 (6 bases). Looked up from germline, CDR1 is WSHSY and CDR2 is SAAADI. The CDR3 loop spans 16 amino acids. Trimming shortened V by 7 bases and J by 0 bases, and 13 bases separated the two germline ends. Here the CDR3 reads CASTLGRSSGANVLTF. The CDR3 DNA follows: TGCGCCAGCACCTTGGGGAGGAGCTCTGGGGCCAACGTCCTGACTTTC.

J is TRBJ1-4 and V is TRBV18; a weak D match, TRBD1 (5 bases). V gave up 2 bases and J gave up 8 bases, with 15 bases separating them. The CDR3 extends over 15 amino acids. Per germline, CDR1 KGHSH and CDR2 LQKENI. The DNA of the CDR3 is TGTGCCAGCTCACCAGCAGGGAAGGGCGACGAAAAACTGTTTTTT. Residues: CASSPAGKGDEKLFF. Combining the CDR3 with reference TRBV18 and TRBJ1-4 gives the whole variable domain NAGVMQNPRHLVRRRGQEARLRCSPMKGHSHVYWYRQLPEEGLKFMVYLQKENIIDESGMPKERFSAEFPKEGPSILRIQQVVRGDSAAYFCASSPAGKGDEKLFFGSGTQLSVL.

The genes are TRBV28 and TRBJ2-2, with D unclear. Trimming removed 6 bases from V and 6 bases from J, with 11 bases in between. Germline lookup yields CDR1 MDHEN and CDR2 SYDVKM. CDR3 length: 13 residues. Here the CDR3 DNA reads TGTGCCAGCAGGCTCTCGGTGCCCGGGGAGCTGTTTTTT. Residues: CASRLSVPGELFF. Full variable domain (rest looked up from reference TRBV28 and TRBJ2-2): DVKVTQSSRYLVKRTGEKVFLECVQDMDHENMFWYRQDPGLGLRLIYFSYDVKMKEKGDIPEGYSVSREKKERFSLILESASTNQTSMYLCASRLSVPGELFFGEGSRLTVL.

The rearrangement uses TRBV6-4 and TRBJ2-2; D unresolved. The CDR3 is 14 amino acids. Germline loops: CDR1 MRHNA, CDR2 SNTAGT. The V gene lost 5 bases and the J gene lost 2 bases, with 9 bases spanning the gap. CDR3 sequence (DNA): TGTGCCAGCAGTCCGAGTTACAACACCGGGGAGCTGTTTTTT. Translated, it gives CASSPSYNTGELFF.

This chain uses TRBV5-4 with TRBJ2-3; D uncertain. The CDR3 length is 13 residues. Germline V gene data show CDR1 as SGHNT and CDR2 as YYREEE (reference sequence). V lost 4 bases, J lost 2 bases, and 8 bases lay in between. CDR3 sequence reads: CASSLRYTDTQYF. The CDR3 nucleotides read TGTGCCAGCAGCCTGCGATACACAGATACGCAGTATTTT.

The rearrangement links TRBV5-1 to TRBJ1-6; D gene unclear. V shed 5 bases and J shed 8 bases, with 11 bases lying between them. The germline V gene has CDR1 SGHRS and CDR2 YFSETQ. CDR3 length equals 13 residues. CDR3 DNA: TGCGCCAGCAGAAAAGATGGTGATTCACCCCTCCACTTT. Encoded protein: CASRKDGDSPLHF.

This clone was detected only a few times. V usage is TRBV11-3 and J usage is TRBJ1-2; 10 bases agree with TRBD1. V dropped 5 bases and J dropped 8; count of bases not matched to a gene: 5. Germline lookup yields CDR1 SGHNT and CDR2 YENEEA. The CDR3 is made up of 13 amino acids. As DNA, the CDR3 is TGTGCCAGCAGCACGGGACAGGGGCGAGGCTACACCTTC. Translating it yields CASSTGQGRGYTF.

The V and J genes are TRBV7-9 and TRBJ1-1, with 7 bases lining up with TRBD1. This CDR3 has 13 amino acids. From germline, CDR1 is SEHNR and CDR2 FQNEAQ (reference sequence). V gave up 11 bases and J gave up 3 bases; unmatched junction bases: 9. Here the CDR3 DNA reads TGTGCCGGATTTGGAGGGGGCTACACTGAAGCTTTCTTT. It codes for CAGFGGGYTEAFF. Complete variable domain (other parts from reference TRBV7-9 and TRBJ1-1): DTGVSQNPRHKITKRGQNVTFRCDPISEHNRLYWYRQTLGQGPEFLTYFQNEAQLEKSRLLSDRFSAERPKGSFSTLEIQRTEQGDSAMYLCAGFGGGYTEAFFGQGTRLTVV.

V gene TRBV9 combines with J gene TRBJ1-2, with 9 bases aligning to TRBD1. The CDR3 consists of 14 residues. Per the germline V gene, CDR1 is SGDLS and CDR2 is YYNGEE. V was clipped by 0 bases and J by 8 bases; unmatched bases: 5. CDR3 coding DNA: TGTGCCAGCAGCGTAGGAGACAGGGGGAGGGGCTACACCTTC. It translates to CASSVGDRGRGYTF.

As DNA, the CDR3 is TGTGCCAGCAGATCAGGCATGAACACTGAAGCTTTCTTT. This codes for CASRSGMNTEAFF. This chain uses TRBV5-4 with TRBJ1-1, with D unclear. The CDR3 spans 13 residues. V shed 5 bases and J shed 0 bases, with 8 bases lying between them. Germline-derived CDR1 and CDR2 are SGHNT and YYREEE (reference sequence). The whole variable domain, filled in from reference TRBV5-4 and TRBJ1-1, reads ETGVTQSPTHLIKTRGQQVTLRCSSQSGHNTVSWYQQALGQGPQFIFQYYREEENGRGNFPPRFSGLQFPNYSSELNVNALELDDSALYLCASRSGMNTEAFFGQGTRLTVV.